Presented here are 29 T cell receptor beta chains from one specimen sequenced in a study of cytomegalovirus exposure and HLA in healthy donors. With 60 Vbeta and 13 Jbeta primers, the PCR was carried out. The assay was immunoSEQ multiplex PCR, and TCRdb's table has in-frame clones only and misses some. The sample has more than 80,000 clones, over 80% seen once. The specimen was PBMCs. These receptors were taken from a female donor in good health and CMV-seropositive.

CDR3 region: CASSPTGHEFYEQYF. CDR3 bases: TGTGCCAGCAGTCCTACGGGACACGAATTTTACGAGCAGTACTTC. The chain is built from TRBV27 and TRBJ2-7, with D possibly TRBD1 on 6 matching bases. Germline loops: CDR1 MNHEY, CDR2 SMNVEV (reference sequence). There are 15 residues in the CDR3. V gave up 5 bases and J gave up 4 bases, with 18 bases separating them.

The V call is TRBV11-2, the J call TRBJ2-7; possible D gene TRBD1, 6 bases. Germline CDR1 and CDR2: SGHAT and FQNNGV. CDR3 length equals 13 residues. Trimming shortened V by 3 bases and J by 4 bases, and 10 bases separated the two germline ends. The CDR3 spells CASSFTGNYEQYF. In DNA form, the CDR3 reads TGTGCCAGCAGCTTTACAGGGAATTACGAGCAGTACTTC.

DNA of the CDR3: TGCGCCAGCACAGGGAACACCGGGGAGCTGTTTTTT. Protein: CASTGNTGELFF. The chain employs TRBV5-1 and TRBJ2-2; no firm D call. This CDR3 has 12 residues. Germline V gene lookup returns CDR1 SGHRS and CDR2 YFSETQ. V lost 6 bases to trimming and J lost 1 base, with 4 bases between them.

The chain combines TRBV13 with TRBJ2-1, with D possibly TRBD1 on 6 matching bases. The V end lost 4 bases, the J end lost 3 bases, and 16 bases lay between the germline ends. The CDR3 runs to 16 residues. Germline V CDR1 and CDR2: PRHDT, FYEKMQ (reference sequence). Here the CDR3 DNA reads TGTGCCAGCAGCTCCGACACGCACAGGGTCTACAATGAGCAGTTCTTC. The encoded protein is CASSSDTHRVYNEQFF.

The rearrangement joins TRBV5-1 to TRBJ2-2, with a possible D match to TRBD2 (5 bases). Germline V gene lookup returns CDR1 SGHRS and CDR2 YFSETQ. This CDR3 spans 14 amino acids. The ends were cut back, 0 bases at V and 3 bases at J, with 6 bases in the middle. The CDR3: CASSLAGDTGELFF. The CDR3 region has the DNA TGCGCCAGCAGCTTGGCCGGGGACACCGGGGAGCTGTTTTTT.

The chain recombines TRBV19 with TRBJ2-5; D gene ambiguous. This CDR3 is 16 amino acids long. Looked up from germline, CDR1 is LNHDA and CDR2 is SQIVND (reference sequence). V lost 6 bases and J 3 bases, leaving 20 bases between the germline ends. CDR3 DNA sequence: TGTGCCAGTAGCTTCAACATCCCGATCGCGGAAGAGACCCAGTACTTC. Protein product: CASSFNIPIAEETQYF.

The V call is TRBV9, the J call TRBJ2-3, with 7 bases matching TRBD2. J gave up 3 bases and V 2 bases, and 9 bases lay outside the gene matches. Per germline, CDR1 SGDLS and CDR2 YYNGEE. The CDR3 runs 16 residues. The chain's CDR3 is CASSVDAGDGTDTQYF. The CDR3 bases are TGTGCCAGCAGCGTGGATGCGGGAGATGGGACAGATACGCAGTATTTT.

V and J are TRBV5-6 and TRBJ2-3; 8 nucleotides agree with TRBD2. The CDR3 contains 16 residues. Trimming at V came to 0 bases and at J to 5 bases, leaving 8 bases not matched to a gene. Germline V gene data show CDR1 as SGHDT and CDR2 as YYEEEE. CDR3 coding DNA: TGTGCCAGCAGCTTGGTCCGGGGGGGCCCTGAAGATACGCAGTATTTT. Its translation: CASSLVRGGPEDTQYF.

The chain is built from TRBV15 and TRBJ2-7; perhaps TRBD1 as D (5 bases). Germline V gene sequence: CDR1 LNHNV, CDR2 YYDKDF (reference sequence). The germline V and J ends were trimmed by 5 bases and 5 bases, with 13 bases remaining between them. CDR3 length: 13 amino acids. The CDR3 DNA follows: TGTGCCACCAGCCCAGGGAATCGGGACGAGCAGTACTTC. Translated: CATSPGNRDEQYF.

This clone was seen once. The J gene is TRBJ2-1, the V gene TRBV4-1; 10 bases align to TRBD2. After removal of 4 bases from V and 9 bases from J, the junction contained 12 bases not matched to a gene. From germline, CDR1 is MGHRA and CDR2 YSYEKL. The CDR3 spans 16 residues. CDR3 sequence reads: CASSPTTTSGLGEQFF. The CDR3 DNA follows: TGCGCCAGCAGCCCCACCACGACTAGCGGGCTTGGTGAGCAGTTCTTC.

The CDR3 loop reads CASSKAEDKANYGYTF. CDR3 nucleotide sequence: TGTGCCAGCAGCAAAGCCGAGGACAAAGCTAACTATGGCTACACCTTC. This chain joins TRBV21-1 and TRBJ1-2; no DNA check was done on the table's D call, TRBD1. TRBV21-1 represents a pseudogene. The CDR3 consists of 16 residues.

This clone showed up just a few times. The V call is TRBV11-3, the J call TRBJ2-5, with 9 positions matching TRBD2. CDR1 and CDR2 from the germline V gene are SGHNT and YENEEA. The CDR3 extends over 15 amino acids. J was trimmed by 5 bases and V by 3 bases; bases with no gene match: 7. The CDR3 bases are TGTGCCAGCAGCTTCGGCGGGGGGGCCGGGGAGACCCAGTACTTC. This translates into CASSFGGGAGETQYF.

The CDR3 nucleotides read TGTGCAAGTCGATCCTGGACAGGGGCCCCCCCTATGGGCACCGGGGAGCTGTTTTTT. Protein product: CASRSWTGAPPMGTGELFF. V gene TRBV12-2 combines with J gene TRBJ2-2; TRBD1 is the table's D call and was not checked against the DNA. TRBV12-2 is noted as a pseudogene. This CDR3 comprises 19 residues.

The chain is built from TRBV5-4 and TRBJ2-7, with D perhaps matching TRBD2 (5 bases). V dropped 3 bases and J dropped 2 bases, with 9 bases sitting between them. Germline CDR1 and CDR2: SGHNT and YYREEE (reference sequence). The CDR3 is 13 residues long. CDR3 amino acids: CASSSPGTYEQYF. In DNA form, the CDR3 reads TGTGCCAGCAGCTCTCCGGGGACCTACGAGCAGTACTTC.

This rearrangement joins TRBV5-4 to TRBJ1-2, with 12 bases lining up with TRBD1. V lost 4 bases and J lost 0; bases outside the gene matches: 13. The CDR3 totals 19 residues. The germline V gene has CDR1 SGHNT and CDR2 YYREEE (reference sequence). The CDR3 protein is CASSLPFGTGGKANYGYTF. CDR3 DNA: TGTGCCAGCAGCCTTCCTTTTGGGACAGGGGGCAAAGCTAACTATGGCTACACCTTC.

The chain combines TRBV6-1 with TRBJ1-2; D call uncertain. This CDR3 is built from 11 residues. Germline CDR1 and CDR2: MNHNS and SASEGT. The germline V and J ends were trimmed by 4 bases and 8 bases, with 8 bases remaining between them. The CDR3 nucleotides read TGTGCCAGCAGTGTAGCCGGGGGCTACACCTTC. Protein product: CASSVAGGYTF.

The chain combines TRBV5-1 with TRBJ2-3; 7 nucleotides align to TRBD2. With 7 bases clipped from V and 0 bases from J, the junction kept 5 bases outside the gene matches. CDR1 is SGHRS and CDR2 is YFSETQ in the germline V gene. The CDR3 loop spans 14 amino acids. The CDR3 sequence: CASRGSRSTDTQYF. In nucleotides, the CDR3 is TGCGCCAGCCGCGGGAGCAGAAGCACAGATACGCAGTATTTT. Full variable domain (missing parts from reference TRBV5-1 and TRBJ2-3): KAGVTQTPRYLIKTRGQQVTLSCSPISGHRSVSWYQQTPGQGLQFLFEYFSETQRNKGNFPGRFSGRQFSNSRSEMNVSTLELGDSALYLCASRGSRSTDTQYFGPGTRLTVL.

The genes are TRBV7-2 and TRBJ1-6; 7 nucleotides agree with TRBD1. There are 16 residues in the CDR3. CDR1 SGHTA and CDR2 FQGNSA come from the germline V gene. Trimming at V came to 4 bases and at J to 6 bases, leaving 9 bases not matched to a gene. The CDR3 is CASSSSLRQGNSPLHF. CDR3 DNA sequence: TGTGCCAGCAGCTCATCACTTCGACAGGGTAATTCACCCCTCCACTTT.

This clone was recorded only once. The chain links TRBV27 to TRBJ2-4, with TRBD1 matching 9 bases. The CDR3 is 13 residues long. Looked up from germline, CDR1 is MNHEY and CDR2 is SMNVEV (reference sequence). Trimming took 4 bases from V and 5 from J; bases not matched to a gene: 0. The CDR3 sequence is CASSWDRENIQYF. The CDR3 region has the DNA TGTGCCAGCAGTTGGGACAGGGAAAACATTCAGTACTTC.

The chain recombines TRBV5-1 with TRBJ2-1; 12 positions agree with TRBD2. Germline values: CDR1 SGHRS, CDR2 YFSETQ. J gave up 6 bases and V 1 base, and 8 bases lay outside the gene matches. CDR3 length: 17 residues. The CDR3 DNA sequence: TGCGCCAGCAGCTTGCTGTTAAGGACTAGCGGGATCAATGAGCAGTTCTTC. It encodes CASSLLLRTSGINEQFF.

V and J are TRBV18 and TRBJ1-1; 9 bases map to TRBD1. The CDR3 contains 13 residues. The germline V gene has CDR1 KGHSH and CDR2 LQKENI. J lost 6 bases, V lost 3 bases, and 2 bases had no gene match. The CDR3 region is CASSPTGGPEAFF. CDR3 coding DNA: TGTGCCAGCTCACCTACAGGGGGCCCTGAAGCTTTCTTT.

This clone was seen just once. A junction end diverges from the germline sequence, so it may reflect a read error. The chain combines TRBV13 with TRBJ1-4; D is uncertain. The germline V gene has CDR1 PRHDT and CDR2 FYEKMQ (reference sequence). The CDR3 runs 13 residues. CDR3 sequence: CASSLGAQEKLFF. The CDR3, as DNA: TGTGCCAGCAGCCTAGGTGCCCAGGAAAAACTGTTTTTT.

This clone has only a few counts. The rearrangement joins TRBV6-5 to TRBJ2-7, with a weak D call TRBD1 (6 bases). V lost 5 bases, J lost 2 bases, and 13 bases lay in between. This CDR3 is 14 amino acids long. From germline, CDR1 is MNHEY and CDR2 SVGAGI. The CDR3 reads CASSTPAGAYEQYF. CDR3 bases: TGTGCCAGCAGTACACCCGCAGGGGCCTACGAGCAGTACTTC.

The chain is built from TRBV10-1 and TRBJ2-3, with 12 bases that match TRBD2. The germline V gene has CDR1 WNHNN and CDR2 SYGVQD (reference sequence). V lost 3 bases and J lost 2; bases outside the gene matches: 3. The CDR3 covers 16 residues. The CDR3 region is CASSERLAGATDTQYF. CDR3 DNA sequence: TGCGCCAGCAGTGAAAGACTAGCGGGGGCCACAGATACGCAGTATTTT.

The chain links TRBV13 to TRBJ2-7, with 8 bases lining up with TRBD1. Germline lookup yields CDR1 PRHDT and CDR2 FYEKMQ (reference sequence). The CDR3 is 16 residues long. With 2 bases clipped from V and 0 bases from J, the junction kept 6 bases outside the gene matches. The CDR3, as DNA: TGTGCCAGCAGCTTAACAGACAGGGGACTCTCCTACGAGCAGTACTTC. Translation: CASSLTDRGLSYEQYF. The whole variable domain, filled in from reference TRBV13 and TRBJ2-7, reads AAGVIQSPRHLIKEKRETATLKCYPIPRHDTVYWYQQGPGQDPQFLISFYEKMQSDKGSIPDRFSAQQFSDYHSELNMSSLELGDSALYFCASSLTDRGLSYEQYFGPGTRLTVT.

The rearrangement uses TRBV20-1 and TRBJ1-1; D unclear. Germline V lookup: CDR1 DFQATT, CDR2 SNEGSKA (reference sequence). V dropped 4 bases and J dropped 5 bases, with 8 bases sitting between them. The CDR3 extends over 11 amino acids. In DNA, the CDR3 is TGCAGTGCTACCCTCGGGACTGAAGCTTTCTTT. It encodes CSATLGTEAFF.

The CDR3 nucleotides read TGCGCCAGCAGCGGACTGCCGAGCTACAATGAGCAGTTCTTC. It is translated as CASSGLPSYNEQFF. This chain joins TRBV4-1 and TRBJ2-1; TRBD2 is a possible D gene (5 bases). The CDR3 spans 14 residues. Trimming shortened V by 5 bases and J by 3 bases, and 11 bases separated the two germline ends. Germline-derived CDR1 and CDR2 are MGHRA and YSYEKL.

The chain combines TRBV5-1 with TRBJ1-1; TRBD1 might be the D (5 bases). V was shortened by 4 bases and J by 7 bases, with 17 bases between the two germline ends. CDR1 SGHRS and CDR2 YFSETQ come from the germline V gene. This CDR3 is built from 14 residues. CDR3 nucleotide sequence: TGCGCCAGCAGCGATCAGGGATTAGGTCTTGAAGCTTTCTTT. Protein: CASSDQGLGLEAFF.

The V and J genes are TRBV6-5 and TRBJ2-2, with TRBD1 matching 8 bases. This CDR3 has 15 amino acids. The V and J ends lost 6 bases and 1 base, in that order; junction bases with no gene match: 4. The germline V gene encodes CDR1 MNHEY and CDR2 SVGAGI. The CDR3 DNA follows: TGTGCCAGCAGCTCTGGACAGGGGAACACCGGGGAGCTGTTTTTT. Amino acid sequence: CASSSGQGNTGELFF.